This T cell receptor (beta chain) was sequenced for a study of molecular identifiers for immune sequencing clone quantification. This clonotype was seen many times. No antigen is known for it. Previously described methods with listed TCR primers produced the bulk TCR libraries. In TCRdb, the PCR reads were re-called with MiXCR into one record per CDR3 protein. The sample consists of around 65,000 distinct CDR3 sequences, roughly 18% of them appearing once. Every naive CD8 library was made from between roughly 17,000 and 1,000,000 sorted cells with 10%, 30% or 50% RNA. Overall study results and limits: Reports indicate spiked Jurkat TCR RNA from one cell could be found among roughly 950,000 naive cells. Under 1% of molecules in naive cells, but over 98% of effector molecules, belonged to clones above 20 RNA copies.

After removal of 0 bases from V and 5 bases from J, the junction contained 12 bases not matched to a gene. From germline, CDR1 is LGHNA and CDR2 YSLEER. The CDR3 length is 20 residues. The clonotype originates from a human donor in good health. Some libraries in this study had Jurkat cell RNA spiked in. The chain employs TRBV4-3 and TRBJ2-2; 13 bases are a match to TRBD2. Sequences were obtained from naive CD8+ T cells from blood, with Jurkat cell RNA spiked in. Subset specified: FACS-sorted CD8+CD4-CCR7+CD45RA+ naive T cells. For the CDR3, the DNA is TGCGCCAGCAGCCAAGATCTACTAGCGGGAGGGCCAATTCGGACCGGGGAGCTGTTTTTT. It codes for CASSQDLLAGGPIRTGELFF.